The next 20 T cell receptor beta chains were all read from a single sample in a study of blood T cells in healthy people across ages. The use of a sample-barcoded 5' primer and a J-beta primer mix characterized a second PCR of roughly 6 to 11 cycles. TCRdb ran MiXCR on the 5' RACE reads and lists one entry per CDR3 protein. The sample has some 1.5 million distinct CDR3 sequences, approximately 30% seen once. Sequences were obtained from blood. These receptors came from a woman aged 30 to 39 in good health.

Comment on this clonotype: Germline and junction disagree at one end, which may indicate a read error. CDR3 loop: CSVEARFREKRFF. The CDR3 DNA is TGCAGCGTTGAAGCAAGGTTTCGGGAAAAACGGTTTTTT. This chain links TRBV29-1 with TRBJ1-4; D unclear. Per germline, CDR1 SQVTM and CDR2 ANQGSEA. The CDR3 is 13 amino acids.

The CDR3 DNA is TGTGCCAGCAGTTTATTTGGGCAGGGTTCGGAAAAACTGTTTTTT. The encoded protein is CASSLFGQGSEKLFF. J is TRBJ1-4 and V is TRBV27; a weak D match, TRBD1 (5 bases). The CDR3 has 15 amino acids. Trimming shortened V by 1 base and J by 8 bases, and 14 bases separated the two germline ends. In germline, CDR1 is MNHEY, CDR2 SMNVEV (reference sequence).

This chain joins TRBV6-2 or TRBV6-3 and TRBJ2-7; perhaps TRBD1 as D (6 bases). Trimming stripped 7 bases from V and 2 bases from J, with 12 bases between. CDR3 length: 13 amino acids. Germline-derived CDR1 and CDR2 are MNHEY and SVGEGT. In DNA form, the CDR3 reads TGTGCCAGCAATCGACAGGCCCCCTACGAGCAGTACTTC. Its translation is CASNRQAPYEQYF.

Concerning this clonotype: This may be a read error: a much more frequent sequence differs by one nucleotide. The V call is TRBV7-7, the J call TRBJ2-1, with unresolved D. The J call may be faulty, since TRBJ2-7 better matches the DNA end. The length of the CDR3 is 15 residues. Germline CDR1 SSHAT, CDR2 FNYEAQ (reference sequence). CDR3 amino acids: CASSSTRGPNNEQYF. In DNA, the CDR3 is TGTGCCAGCAGCTCCACAAGAGGACCTAACAATGAGCAGTACTTC.

This chain connects TRBV4-3 to TRBJ2-1, with D perhaps matching TRBD1 (6 bases). Per the germline V gene, CDR1 is LGHNA and CDR2 is YSLEER. Trimming removed 5 bases from V and 5 bases from J, with 16 bases in between. The CDR3 consists of 15 residues. The CDR3 is CASSGGRPGDNEQFF. In DNA form, the CDR3 reads TGCGCCAGCAGCGGGGGCCGCCCGGGTGACAATGAGCAGTTCTTC.

This clonotype showed up just once. The gene calls are TRBV20-1 and TRBJ1-2, with D possibly matching TRBD1 (6 bases). From germline, CDR1 is DFQATT and CDR2 SNEGSKA (reference sequence). Trimming stripped 6 bases from V and 6 bases from J, with 17 bases between. CDR3 length equals 13 residues. The CDR3 spells CSAPEQGGDGYTF. The CDR3 DNA is TGCAGTGCGCCCGAACAGGGTGGGGATGGCTACACCTTC.

This chain connects TRBV7-2 to TRBJ1-2; D is unresolved. Trimming left V 1 base short and J 5 bases short, with 11 bases between. This CDR3 region has 14 residues. The V gene's germline CDR1 is SGHTA and CDR2 FQGNSA. As DNA, the CDR3 is TGTGCCAGCAGCTTAGTTGCAGCCCTTTATGGCTACACCTTC. Its translation is CASSLVAALYGYTF.

Remarks on this clonotype: A read error is possible here, since a much larger clone lies one base away. The chain couples TRBV29-1 to TRBJ2-4; 8 nucleotides agree with TRBD1. The CDR3 totals 13 residues. Germline CDR1 reads SQVTM; CDR2 reads ANQGSEA. In DNA, the CDR3 is TGCAGCGTTGAAGGACAGGGGACAAACATTCAGGACTTC. It specifies CSVEGQGTNIQDF.

This clonotype has a count of ten or more. This sequence joins TRBV6-5 and TRBJ2-1; TRBD2 matches 8 bases. The germline V gene encodes CDR1 MNHEY and CDR2 SVGAGI. J gave up 8 bases and V 6 bases, and 12 bases lay outside the gene matches. This CDR3 has 15 amino acids. CDR3 coding DNA: TGTGCCAGCAGACCCGGGACTAGTGGTCGGGATGAGCAGTTCTTC. Protein: CASRPGTSGRDEQFF.

This clonotype has only a few counts. This rearrangement joins TRBV7-3 to TRBJ2-1; 10 bases line up with TRBD2. V shed 0 bases and J 5 bases; nucleotides not matched to a gene: 1. The germline V gene encodes CDR1 SGHTA and CDR2 FQGTGA. CDR3 length: 15 residues. In DNA, the CDR3 is TGTGCCAGCAGCTTAACAGCGGGGGGGAACAATGAGCAGTTCTTC. Protein: CASSLTAGGNNEQFF.

This clonotype was picked up a small number of times. The chain links TRBV5-1 to TRBJ1-1, with 11 bases aligning to TRBD1. The trim removed 4 bases at V and 0 bases at J, leaving 8 bases unmatched. The germline V gene encodes CDR1 SGHRS and CDR2 YFSETQ. The CDR3 consists of 17 residues. Written as DNA, the CDR3 is TGCGCCAGCAGCCCGGGGACAGGGGGGCCCATGAACACTGAAGCTTTCTTT. Translated: CASSPGTGGPMNTEAFF.

The chain couples TRBV30 to TRBJ2-7; no reliable D call. Germline lookup yields CDR1 GTSNPN and CDR2 SVGIG (reference sequence). V gave up 2 bases and J gave up 4 bases, with 6 bases separating them. This CDR3 region has 11 residues. The CDR3 region has the DNA TGTGCCTGGAGTTTAAGTTACGAGCAGTACTTC. Residues: CAWSLSYEQYF.

This clonotype was seen many times. The chain has TRBV27 and TRBJ2-6; 10 bases agree with TRBD1. CDR1 MNHEY and CDR2 SMNVEV come from the germline V gene (reference sequence). The CDR3 consists of 16 residues. V lost 5 bases and J lost 2; bases outside the gene matches: 3. CDR3 coding DNA: TGTGCCAGCAGTCGGGACAGGGGAACTGGGGCCAACGTCCTGACTTTC. It yields the protein CASSRDRGTGANVLTF.

About this clonotype: Just one base apart from a much larger clone, this may be a read error. The CDR3 DNA follows: TGTGCCAGCAGTTACGGGGCAGACCACACAGATACGCGGTATTTT. Its translation is CASSYGADHTDTRYF. J is TRBJ2-3 and V is TRBV6-6, with D possibly matching TRBD1 (5 bases). CDR1 MNHNY and CDR2 SVGAGI come from the germline V gene (reference sequence). The CDR3 covers 15 residues.

J is TRBJ1-4 and V is TRBV29-1, with D hard to call. This CDR3 has 14 amino acids. Trimming took 5 bases from V and 7 from J, leaving 17 bases between them. Germline CDR1 and CDR2: SQVTM and ANQGSEA. This CDR3 reads CSVLGPQQSEKLFF. The CDR3 bases are TGCAGCGTTCTTGGACCCCAACAGAGTGAAAAACTGTTTTTT.

This clonotype has at least ten counts. CDR3 DNA sequence: TGTGCCAGCAGCCCCCGAACAGGGGGCCAAGAGACCCAGTACTTC. The encoded protein is CASSPRTGGQETQYF. The rearrangement joins TRBV7-2 to TRBJ2-5, with 8 bases lining up with TRBD1. After removal of 5 bases from V and 1 base from J, the junction contained 6 bases not matched to a gene. CDR3 size: 15 residues. Looked up from germline, CDR1 is SGHTA and CDR2 is FQGNSA.

This clonotype was counted only a few times. This chain connects TRBV10-2 to TRBJ1-2; TRBD1 aligns across 9 bases. The trim removed 4 bases at V and 5 bases at J, leaving 5 bases unmatched. The CDR3 extends over 14 amino acids. The germline CDR1 and CDR2 sequences are WSHSY and SAAADI. CDR3 in amino acids: CASSGGTGLYGYTF. CDR3 sequence (DNA): TGCGCCAGCAGTGGCGGGACAGGGCTTTATGGCTACACCTTC.

The rearrangement joins TRBV9 to TRBJ1-3; D possibly corresponds to TRBD1 (5 bases). The CDR3 contains 13 residues. Germline CDR1 SGDLS, CDR2 YYNGEE. The V end lost 4 bases, the J end lost 5 bases, and 10 bases lay between the germline ends. CDR3: CASSRDVRNTIYF. Written as DNA, the CDR3 is TGTGCCAGCAGCCGGGACGTACGAAACACCATATATTTT.

J is TRBJ1-2 and V is TRBV2; TRBD1 agrees at 7 bases. CDR1 and CDR2 from the germline V gene are SNHLY and FYNNEI. The CDR3 loop spans 15 amino acids. V was clipped by 5 bases and J by 4 bases; unmatched bases: 10. The CDR3 loop reads CASSPATTGPYGYTF. The CDR3 DNA sequence: TGTGCCAGCAGTCCCGCGACGACAGGGCCCTATGGCTACACCTTC.

The CDR3 is CASSESATGTYEQYF. For the CDR3, the DNA is TGCGCCAGCAGTGAGTCCGCGACAGGGACCTACGAGCAGTACTTC. The V call is TRBV10-2, the J call TRBJ2-7; 7 positions match TRBD1. Germline CDR1 is WSHSY and CDR2 is SAAADI. CDR3 length: 15 residues. V was clipped by 0 bases and J by 2 bases; unmatched bases: 4.